The sequence of this T cell receptor beta chain was determined in a study of T cell responses to AZD1222 COVID-19 vaccine. The length of the CDR3 is 16 residues. Per germline, CDR1 SGHVS and CDR2 FQNEAQ. V gave up 1 base and J gave up 5 bases, with 17 bases separating them. Profiling relied on immunoSEQ multiplex PCR, and the TCRdb table lists in-frame clones only, not all of them. The sample yields over 50,000 clones, 84% seen once. The clonotype comes from an adult in good health. The genes are TRBV7-8 and TRBJ2-5, with D perhaps matching TRBD2 (7 bases). This material consisted of peripheral blood, taken on day 0 of AZD1222 vaccination. CDR3 region: CASSLVGGAVGETQYF. The DNA for the CDR3 is TGTGCCAGCAGCTTAGTAGGGGGGGCCGTAGGGGAGACCCAGTACTTC.